One sample yielded the 30 T cell receptor beta chains listed below, sequenced in a study of OX40 agonist ivuxolimab in advanced cancers. Measured with immunoSEQ multiplex PCR; TCRdb has only the in-frame clones, and not every one. This table has tens of thousands of clones, over 80% appearing once. This specimen consisted of CD4+ or CD8+ T cells sorted from blood, obtained in a trial of the OX40 agonist ivuxolimab. These receptor sequences come from an adult with an advanced solid tumor such as melanoma, head and neck, liver or kidney cancer.

This sequence joins TRBV29-1 and TRBJ2-1, with 9 bases identical to TRBD2. Per the germline V gene, CDR1 is SQVTM and CDR2 is ANQGSEA. The junction had 11 bases not matched to a gene; V was cut back by 7 bases and J by 10 bases. The CDR3 has 13 amino acids. Written as DNA, the CDR3 is TGCAGCGGGGGGGAGCGGGAGGCTCCGGAGCAGTTCTTC. Its protein is CSGGEREAPEQFF.

This chain connects TRBV2 to TRBJ2-5; a possible D gene is TRBD1 (5 bases). The CDR3 covers 15 residues. Per the germline V gene, CDR1 is SNHLY and CDR2 is FYNNEI. The V end was cut by 1 base, the J end by 5 bases, with 14 bases between. CDR3 loop: CASSEGIQGWETQYF. CDR3 in DNA: TGTGCCAGCAGTGAAGGGATCCAGGGTTGGGAGACCCAGTACTTC. Full variable domain (outside the CDR3, taken from reference TRBV2 and TRBJ2-5): EPEVTQTPSHQVTQMGQEVILRCVPISNHLYFYWYRQILGQKVEFLVSFYNNEISEKSEIFDDQFSVERPDGSNFTLKIRSTKLEDSAMYFCASSEGIQGWETQYFGPGTRLLVL.

The rearrangement uses TRBV6-1 and TRBJ2-1; no clear D. The germline gives CDR1 MNHNS, CDR2 SASEGT. The CDR3 spans 16 residues. V lost 2 bases to trimming and J lost 2 bases, with 13 bases between them. In DNA, the CDR3 is TGTGCCAGCAGTGAAAAGGAAGGGTCCCCCTACAATGAGCAGTTCTTC. Translated: CASSEKEGSPYNEQFF.

The chain joins TRBV2 to TRBJ1-2, with 7 positions matching TRBD1. V shed 4 bases and J 1 base; nucleotides not matched to a gene: 6. The germline V gene has CDR1 SNHLY and CDR2 FYNNEI. The CDR3 length is 15 residues. CDR3 in DNA: TGTGCCAGCAGTGTAGGACAGGACCTTAACTATGGCTACACCTTC. Its protein is CASSVGQDLNYGYTF.

This clone has just a few counts. This sequence joins TRBV27 and TRBJ1-1, with a weak D call TRBD1 (5 bases). Germline V lookup: CDR1 MNHEY, CDR2 SMNVEV (reference sequence). The CDR3 length is 14 residues. Trimming stripped 3 bases from V and 1 base from J, with 9 bases between. The CDR3 protein is CASSFRQKNTEAFF. The CDR3 DNA follows: TGTGCCAGCAGTTTCCGACAGAAGAACACTGAAGCTTTCTTT.

This chain uses TRBV5-1 with TRBJ2-1; the match to TRBD2 covers 8 bases. There are 16 residues in the CDR3. Per germline, CDR1 SGHRS and CDR2 YFSETQ. Germline trimming cut 0 bases from V and 2 bases from J; bases unmatched to any gene: 4. The CDR3 is CASSLVNSGAYNEQFF. Here the CDR3 DNA reads TGCGCCAGCAGCTTGGTAAATAGCGGGGCCTACAATGAGCAGTTCTTC. The full variable domain, in which reference TRBV5-1 and TRBJ2-1 provide the parts outside the CDR3, is KAGVTQTPRYLIKTRGQQVTLSCSPISGHRSVSWYQQTPGQGLQFLFEYFSETQRNKGNFPGRFSGRQFSNSRSEMNVSTLELGDSALYLCASSLVNSGAYNEQFFGPGTRLTVL.

The chain recombines TRBV6-5 with TRBJ2-5, with 9 bases fitting TRBD2. V lost 2 bases and J lost 7; bases outside the gene matches: 5. Germline loops: CDR1 MNHEY, CDR2 SVGAGI. This CDR3 comprises 14 residues. CDR3 in DNA: TGTGCCAGCAGTTACGGGGCGGGAGGGACGACCCAGTACTTC. It encodes CASSYGAGGTTQYF.

The V and J genes are TRBV5-4 and TRBJ2-7; D perhaps matches TRBD2 (7 bases). Germline CDR1 is SGHNT and CDR2 is YYREEE (reference sequence). The V and J ends lost 0 bases and 4 bases respectively, with 11 bases between them. The CDR3 totals 14 residues. The CDR3 region has the DNA TGTGCCAGCAGCTTGGGGGGGGGCAGGTACGAGCAGTACTTC. Its translation is CASSLGGGRYEQYF.

J is TRBJ2-7 and V is TRBV9; 10 positions match TRBD2. The V gene's germline CDR1 is SGDLS and CDR2 YYNGEE. The CDR3 runs 13 residues. The junction had 1 base not matched to a gene; V was cut back by 0 bases and J by 7 bases. The chain's CDR3 is CASSVATSGEQYF. The CDR3 region has the DNA TGTGCCAGCAGCGTAGCGACTAGCGGGGAGCAGTACTTC.

The J gene is TRBJ2-7, the V gene TRBV19; 9 positions match TRBD1. Unmatched junction bases numbered 5, after V lost 6 bases and J lost 5 bases. This CDR3 spans 13 amino acids. Germline V gives CDR1 LNHDA, CDR2 SQIVND (reference sequence). CDR3 region: CASRAGTGNEQYF. In nucleotides, the CDR3 is TGTGCCAGTAGAGCCGGGACAGGGAACGAGCAGTACTTC.

The chain has TRBV5-5 and TRBJ2-7; 11 bases are shared with TRBD2. After removal of 4 bases from V and 2 bases from J, the junction contained 5 bases not matched to a gene. The CDR3 is made up of 15 amino acids. Germline lookup yields CDR1 SGHKS and CDR2 YYEKEE (reference sequence). The CDR3 nucleotides read TGTGCCAGCAGCCGAAGACTAGCGGGGACCTACGAGCAGTACTTC. This codes for CASSRRLAGTYEQYF.

The chain is built from TRBV15 and TRBJ2-5, with D perhaps TRBD1 or TRBD2 (6 bases each). The CDR3 runs 15 residues. Looked up from germline, CDR1 is LNHNV and CDR2 is YYDKDF (reference sequence). Trimming stripped 2 bases from V and 4 bases from J, with 14 bases between. In DNA form, the CDR3 reads TGTGCCACCAGCAGACCCGAGGGGGGCCGAGAGACCCAGTACTTC. Translation gives CATSRPEGGRETQYF.

V is TRBV6-6 and J is TRBJ2-2, with D possibly TRBD2 on 6 matching bases. Looked up from germline, CDR1 is MNHNY and CDR2 is SVGAGI (reference sequence). The CDR3 consists of 14 residues. The ends were cut back, 6 bases at V and 3 bases at J, with 11 bases in the middle. The CDR3 reads CASSTRLDTGELFF. The CDR3 DNA is TGTGCCAGCAGCACTAGACTAGACACCGGGGAGCTGTTTTTT.

This chain uses TRBV5-1 with TRBJ2-7; 7 nucleotides line up with TRBD2. Germline V CDR1 and CDR2: SGHRS, YFSETQ. The ends lost 0 bases at V and 6 bases at J; junction bases unmatched: 6. The CDR3 totals 14 residues. CDR3 in amino acids: CASSLAGGMVEQYF. CDR3 nucleotides: TGCGCCAGCAGCTTGGCCGGGGGGATGGTCGAGCAGTACTTC.

The chain uses TRBV7-3 and TRBJ2-3, with D possibly being TRBD1 or TRBD2 (6 bases each). The V gene's germline CDR1 is SGHTA and CDR2 FQGTGA. The CDR3 runs 15 residues. V lost 0 bases to trimming and J lost 3 bases, with 10 bases between them. The CDR3 DNA follows: TGTGCCAGCAGCTTAACGGGGGGCACAACAGATACGCAGTATTTT. Amino acids: CASSLTGGTTDTQYF.

This chain connects TRBV5-1 to TRBJ2-3; 7 positions agree with TRBD2. Germline CDR1 reads SGHRS; CDR2 reads YFSETQ. V was pared by 4 bases and J by 2 bases, with 10 bases of the junction left unmatched. The CDR3 has 16 amino acids. The CDR3 loop is CASSLPSGTYTDTQYF. The CDR3 bases are TGCGCCAGCAGCCTTCCAAGCGGGACTTACACAGATACGCAGTATTTT.

The chain links TRBV19 to TRBJ1-2, with 7 positions matching TRBD1. The junction had 5 bases not matched to a gene; V was cut back by 5 bases and J by 2 bases. Germline V gives CDR1 LNHDA, CDR2 SQIVND (reference sequence). CDR3 size: 14 residues. The CDR3 sequence is CASSHTGANYGYTF. The CDR3 region has the DNA TGTGCCAGTAGTCACACAGGGGCGAACTATGGCTACACCTTC.

The CDR3: CASGTGDYEQYF. CDR3 DNA sequence: TGTGCCAGCGGGACAGGGGACTACGAGCAGTACTTC. This sequence joins TRBV28 and TRBJ2-7, with TRBD1 identical over 10 bases. The length of the CDR3 is 12 residues. From germline, CDR1 is MDHEN and CDR2 SYDVKM. The J segment lost 3 bases and the V segment lost 8 bases, leaving 1 base of the junction unmatched.

The CDR3 DNA reads TGCGCCAGCAGCTTGGGGAGAGAGCCCGGGGGCTATGGCTACACCTTC. It yields the protein CASSLGREPGGYGYTF. This chain uses TRBV5-1 with TRBJ1-2, with D possibly being TRBD1 (5 bases). Germline values: CDR1 SGHRS, CDR2 YFSETQ. Deletions cut 0 bases from V and 4 bases from J, with 16 bases between. The CDR3 is 16 residues long.

The chain joins TRBV6-5 to TRBJ2-7; no reliable D call. Trimming stripped 0 bases from V and 1 base from J, with 10 bases between. The CDR3 has 15 amino acids. Germline V gene lookup returns CDR1 MNHEY and CDR2 SVGAGI. Here the CDR3 reads CASSYSSARSYEQYF. The CDR3 nucleotides are TGTGCCAGCAGTTACTCGAGTGCGCGATCCTACGAGCAGTACTTC.

J is TRBJ1-1 and V is TRBV6-6; 10 bases agree with TRBD1. The CDR3 totals 15 residues. J lost 1 base, V lost 4 bases, and 3 bases had no gene match. Germline V gene data show CDR1 as MNHNY and CDR2 as SVGAGI (reference sequence). The CDR3 loop reads CASSFGQGGNTEAFF. CDR3 bases: TGTGCCAGCAGTTTCGGACAGGGGGGGAACACTGAAGCTTTCTTT.

This chain joins TRBV5-5 and TRBJ2-5; no reliable D call. Germline CDR1 reads SGHKS; CDR2 reads YYEKEE (reference sequence). V dropped 2 bases and J dropped 1 base, with 9 bases sitting between them. The CDR3 is 14 residues long. CDR3 coding DNA: TGTGCCAGCAGCTTTTCCGTACCCCAAGAGACCCAGTACTTC. This translates into CASSFSVPQETQYF.

V and J are TRBV21-1 and TRBJ1-5. TRBV21-1 is marked as a pseudogene. There are 18 residues in the CDR3. The CDR3 DNA follows: TGTGCCAGCAGCAAAGAGCCAGGGGGGGATATCGTCAATCAGCCCCAGCATTTT. It specifies CASSKEPGGDIVNQPQHF.

This rearrangement joins TRBV6-6 to TRBJ2-1, with D perhaps matching TRBD1 or TRBD2 (6 bases each). CDR1 and CDR2 (germline): MNHNY, SVGAGI (reference sequence). The CDR3 contains 16 residues. Trimming removed 1 base at V and 0 bases at J, with 10 bases between. Here the CDR3 reads CASSYFGGGSYNEQFF. CDR3 nucleotides: TGTGCCAGCAGTTACTTCGGAGGGGGCTCCTACAATGAGCAGTTCTTC.

DNA for the CDR3: TGTGCCAGCAGCGTACCCCCTGGGGGTCCCTACAATGAGCAGTTCTTC. This translates into CASSVPPGGPYNEQFF. This sequence joins TRBV9 and TRBJ2-1, with D perhaps TRBD1 or TRBD2 (5 bases each). The CDR3 contains 16 residues. In germline, CDR1 is SGDLS, CDR2 YYNGEE. V lost 1 base to trimming and J lost 2 bases, with 13 bases between them.

J is TRBJ1-6 and V is TRBV27; D not certain. Germline CDR1 and CDR2: MNHEY and SMNVEV (reference sequence). The CDR3 totals 14 residues. With 2 bases removed from V and 4 bases from J, the gap between germline ends came to 6 bases. The CDR3 DNA is TGTGCCAGCAGTTTAGGAGGGTATAATTCACCCCTCCACTTT. Its protein product is CASSLGGYNSPLHF.

The chain is built from TRBV7-6 and TRBJ2-7; 9 bases are a match to TRBD2. V gave up 2 bases and J gave up 6 bases; unmatched junction bases: 5. This CDR3 spans 14 amino acids. Germline-derived CDR1 and CDR2 are SGHVS and FNYEAQ. The CDR3 bases are TGTGCCAGCAGCTTATTAGCGGGAGAGTCCGAGCAGTACTTC. This codes for CASSLLAGESEQYF.

The chain combines TRBV28 with TRBJ1-4; a weak D match, TRBD1 (5 bases). CDR1 is MDHEN, CDR2 SYDVKM, per germline. The CDR3 sequence is 16 residues long. V gave up 4 bases and J gave up 1 base, with 13 bases separating them. CDR3 nucleotide sequence: TGTGCCAGCAGTTCCCCAGCGGGGGGAACTAATGAAAAACTGTTTTTT. Translating gives CASSSPAGGTNEKLFF. Full variable domain (rest looked up from reference TRBV28 and TRBJ1-4): DVKVTQSSRYLVKRTGEKVFLECVQDMDHENMFWYRQDPGLGLRLIYFSYDVKMKEKGDIPEGYSVSREKKERFSLILESASTNQTSMYLCASSSPAGGTNEKLFFGSGTQLSVL.

J is TRBJ2-5 and V is TRBV5-6; D remains ambiguous. CDR1 is SGHDT, CDR2 YYEEEE, per germline. The germline V and J ends were trimmed by 0 bases and 1 base, with 13 bases remaining between them. The CDR3 totals 16 residues. CDR3 sequence reads: CASSLVGLGPQETQYF. The CDR3 DNA reads as TGTGCCAGCAGCTTGGTGGGATTAGGTCCCCAAGAGACCCAGTACTTC.

A note on this clone: Other DNA sequences in this specimen translate into the identical CDR3. This rearrangement joins TRBV28 to TRBJ2-7; D unresolved. The CDR3 totals 14 residues. Trimming cost V 5 bases and J 0 bases, with 11 bases left between them. The germline CDR1 and CDR2 sequences are MDHEN and SYDVKM. In DNA, the CDR3 is TGTGCCAGCAGTGAATCCGGGCCCTCCTACGAGCAGTACTTC. It is translated as CASSESGPSYEQYF.